Following are 12 T cell receptor beta chains from one sample sequenced in a study of cytomegalovirus exposure and HLA in healthy donors. The PCR had 60 Vbeta and 13 Jbeta primers. Here immunoSEQ multiplex PCR was the method, and the copy in TCRdb shows in-frame clones only, minus some. The sample has around 100,000 clones; 70% to 80% are singletons. Sequences were obtained from PBMCs. All receptors come from a man aged 50 or older in good health and CMV-seropositive.

Here the CDR3 DNA reads TGTGCCAGCAGCTTATGGGACAGGGGGGGAGAGACCCAGTACTTC. Protein product: CASSLWDRGGETQYF. The V and J genes are TRBV7-2 and TRBJ2-5; TRBD1 agrees at 11 bases. J was trimmed by 4 bases and V by 2 bases; bases with no gene match: 3. The CDR3 has 15 residues. Germline V gives CDR1 SGHTA, CDR2 FQGNSA.

The genes are TRBV2 and TRBJ2-5; TRBD2 agrees at 7 bases. The better agreement between TRBJ2-7 and the DNA end casts doubt on the J call. Looked up from germline, CDR1 is SNHLY and CDR2 is FYNNEI. The length of the CDR3 is 17 residues. This CDR3 reads CASSEAGWGGGSYEQYF. In DNA, the CDR3 is TGTGCCAGCAGTGAAGCAGGCTGGGGCGGGGGTTCCTACGAGCAGTACTTC.

The genes are TRBV18 and TRBJ2-1; 9 nucleotides line up with TRBD1. The junction had 7 bases not matched to a gene; V was cut back by 3 bases and J by 4 bases. Germline V gene sequence: CDR1 KGHSH, CDR2 LQKENI. The CDR3 has 16 amino acids. The CDR3: CASSPRGDRAYNEQFF. DNA for the CDR3: TGTGCCAGCTCACCTCGGGGGGACAGGGCTTACAATGAGCAGTTCTTC.

The sample holds a few counts of this clone. This chain connects TRBV5-1 to TRBJ2-1; D gene unclear. The CDR3 runs to 15 residues. The ends were cut back, 1 base at V and 0 bases at J, with 8 bases in the middle. Looked up from germline, CDR1 is SGHRS and CDR2 is YFSETQ. CDR3 sequence: CASSLLGDSYNEQFF. CDR3 DNA sequence: TGCGCCAGCAGCTTGCTAGGTGACTCCTACAATGAGCAGTTCTTC. Full variable domain (remainder filled in from reference TRBV5-1 and TRBJ2-1): KAGVTQTPRYLIKTRGQQVTLSCSPISGHRSVSWYQQTPGQGLQFLFEYFSETQRNKGNFPGRFSGRQFSNSRSEMNVSTLELGDSALYLCASSLLGDSYNEQFFGPGTRLTVL.

The rearrangement uses TRBV9 and TRBJ2-3; D might be TRBD2 (5 bases). This CDR3 contains 13 residues. CDR1 and CDR2 from the germline V gene are SGDLS and YYNGEE. V was cut by 3 bases and J by 5 bases, with 10 bases left in between. In nucleotides, the CDR3 is TGTGCCAGCAGCGAGGACCGGGGAGATACGCAGTATTTT. As protein: CASSEDRGDTQYF.

J is TRBJ1-5 and V is TRBV30, with 8 bases fitting TRBD1. The CDR3 totals 15 residues. Germline CDR1 GTSNPN, CDR2 SVGIG (reference sequence). The trim removed 2 bases at V and 5 bases at J, leaving 8 bases unmatched. The CDR3, as DNA: TGTGCCTGGAGTAAGGGATACAGGGGGGATCAGCCCCAGCATTTT. Translation: CAWSKGYRGDQPQHF.

This chain uses TRBV5-1 with TRBJ2-3; tentatively, D is TRBD2 (5 bases). The CDR3 loop spans 14 amino acids. Trimming left V 9 bases short and J 4 bases short, with 18 bases between. Germline values: CDR1 SGHRS, CDR2 YFSETQ. This chain's CDR3 is CATTPRGDADTQYF. The CDR3 nucleotides read TGCGCCACCACCCCACGGGGAGACGCAGATACGCAGTATTTT.

The genes are TRBV11-3 and TRBJ2-3; D is unresolved. The CDR3 loop spans 12 amino acids. Germline V gene sequence: CDR1 SGHNT, CDR2 YENEEA. The V and J ends lost 2 bases and 5 bases respectively, with 5 bases between them. This CDR3 reads CASSLSGDTQYF. CDR3 DNA: TGTGCCAGCAGCTTATCCGGAGATACGCAGTATTTT.

This rearrangement joins TRBV5-1 to TRBJ1-3, with D uncertain. CDR3 length: 16 residues. The germline V gene encodes CDR1 SGHRS and CDR2 YFSETQ. Trimming took off 0 bases at V and 0 bases at J, with 10 bases between the two ends. CDR3 nucleotides: TGCGCCAGCAGCTTGGTGGCACAGCCCTCTGGAAACACCATATATTTT. It translates to CASSLVAQPSGNTIYF.

The gene calls are TRBV6-1 and TRBJ2-7; 10 bases fit TRBD2. Germline assignment: CDR1 MNHNS and CDR2 SASEGT. CDR3 size: 14 residues. J was trimmed by 2 bases and V by 8 bases; bases with no gene match: 6. The CDR3 reads CASGRTSGPYEQYF. The CDR3 coding sequence is TGTGCCAGCGGACGGACTAGCGGCCCCTACGAGCAGTACTTC.

As regards this clone: The same CDR3 also results from other DNA sequences found in this sample. The V gene is TRBV5-5, the J gene TRBJ1-5; no clear D gene. CDR1 and CDR2 (germline): SGHKS, YYEKEE (reference sequence). CDR3 length equals 13 residues. V was shortened by 0 bases and J by 5 bases, with 6 bases between the two germline ends. CDR3 region: CASSLDEDQPQHF. The CDR3, as DNA: TGTGCCAGCAGCTTGGATGAGGATCAGCCCCAGCATTTT.

V usage is TRBV2 and J usage is TRBJ2-5; D possibly corresponds to TRBD1 (6 bases). Gene TRBJ2-7 matches the end of the DNA better, so the J call may be wrong. Germline V gives CDR1 SNHLY, CDR2 FYNNEI. The CDR3 totals 15 residues. The CDR3 bases are TGTGCCAGCAGTGACTTCAGGGGAAGGAATGGCGAGCAGTACTTC. Its protein is CASSDFRGRNGEQYF.